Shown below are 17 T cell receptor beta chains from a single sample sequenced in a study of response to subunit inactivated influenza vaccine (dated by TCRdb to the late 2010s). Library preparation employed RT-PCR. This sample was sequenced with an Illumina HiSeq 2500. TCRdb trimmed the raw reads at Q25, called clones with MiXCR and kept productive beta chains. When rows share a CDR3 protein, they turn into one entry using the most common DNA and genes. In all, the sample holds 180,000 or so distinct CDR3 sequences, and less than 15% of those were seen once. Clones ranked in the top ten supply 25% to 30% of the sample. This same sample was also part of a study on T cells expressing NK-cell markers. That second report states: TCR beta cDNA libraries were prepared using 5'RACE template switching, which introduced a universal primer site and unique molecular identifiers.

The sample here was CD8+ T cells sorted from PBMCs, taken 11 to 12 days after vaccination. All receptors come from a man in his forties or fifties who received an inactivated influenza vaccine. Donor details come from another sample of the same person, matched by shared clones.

CDR3 DNA: TGCGCCAGCAGCCACCCTAGGGACAGGGCAGGCTATGGCTACACCTTC. Its protein product is CASSHPRDRAGYGYTF. The chain carries TRBV4-3 and TRBJ1-2; TRBD1 matches 9 bases. The CDR3 loop spans 16 amino acids. From germline, CDR1 is LGHNA and CDR2 YSLEER. J was trimmed by 4 bases and V by 3 bases; bases with no gene match: 9.

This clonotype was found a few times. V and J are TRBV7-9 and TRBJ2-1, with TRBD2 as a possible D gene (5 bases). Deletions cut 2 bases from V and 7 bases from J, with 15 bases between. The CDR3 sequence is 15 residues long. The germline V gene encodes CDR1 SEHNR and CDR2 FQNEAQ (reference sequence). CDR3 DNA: TGTGCCAGCAGCTTAAAATCCGGGGTCCGGAATGAGCAGTTCTTC. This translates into CASSLKSGVRNEQFF.

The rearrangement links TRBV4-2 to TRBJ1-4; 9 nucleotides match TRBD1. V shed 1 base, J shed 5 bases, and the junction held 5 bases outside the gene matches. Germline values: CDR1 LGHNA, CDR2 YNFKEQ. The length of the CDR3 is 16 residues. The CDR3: CASSQGSGTGNEKLFF. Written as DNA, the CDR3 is TGTGCCAGCAGCCAAGGGTCAGGGACAGGGAATGAAAAACTGTTTTTT.

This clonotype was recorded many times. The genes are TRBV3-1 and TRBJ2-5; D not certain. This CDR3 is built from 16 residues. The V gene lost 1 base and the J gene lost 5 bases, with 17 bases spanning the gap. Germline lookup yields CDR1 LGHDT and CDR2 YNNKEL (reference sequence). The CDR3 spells CASSQGYTNGVETQYF. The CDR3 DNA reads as TGTGCCAGCAGCCAAGGCTATACTAATGGAGTCGAGACCCAGTACTTC.

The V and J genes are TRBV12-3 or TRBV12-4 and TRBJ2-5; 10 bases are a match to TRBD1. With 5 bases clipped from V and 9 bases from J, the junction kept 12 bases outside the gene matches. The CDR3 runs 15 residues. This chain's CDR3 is CASSPHGTGEMSQYF. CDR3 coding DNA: TGTGCCAGCAGTCCCCACGGGACAGGGGAAATGTCCCAGTACTTC.

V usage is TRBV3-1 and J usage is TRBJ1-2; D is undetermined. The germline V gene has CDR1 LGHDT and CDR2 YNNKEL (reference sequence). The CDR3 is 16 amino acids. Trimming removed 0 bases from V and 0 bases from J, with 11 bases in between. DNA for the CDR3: TGTGCCAGCAGCCAAGAAGCCGGGGAACCTAACTATGGCTACACCTTC. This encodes CASSQEAGEPNYGYTF.

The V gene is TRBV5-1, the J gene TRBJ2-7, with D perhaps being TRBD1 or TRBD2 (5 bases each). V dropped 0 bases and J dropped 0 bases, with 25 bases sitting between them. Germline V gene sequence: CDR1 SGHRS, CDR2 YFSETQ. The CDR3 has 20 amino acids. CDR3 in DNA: TGCGCCAGCAGCTTGGCCCCCGGGACCTTAAGCCTCACTGCCTCCTACGAGCAGTACTTC. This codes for CASSLAPGTLSLTASYEQYF.

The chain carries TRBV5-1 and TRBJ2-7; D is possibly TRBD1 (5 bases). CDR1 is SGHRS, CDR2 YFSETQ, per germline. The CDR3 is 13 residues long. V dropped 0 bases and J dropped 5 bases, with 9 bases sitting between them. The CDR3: CASSLAIGDEQYF. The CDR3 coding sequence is TGCGCCAGCAGCTTGGCAATAGGGGACGAGCAGTACTTC.

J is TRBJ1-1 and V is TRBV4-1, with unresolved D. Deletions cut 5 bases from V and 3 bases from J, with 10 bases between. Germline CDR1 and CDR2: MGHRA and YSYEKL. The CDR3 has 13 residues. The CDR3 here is CASSRAEDTEAFF. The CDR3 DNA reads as TGCGCCAGCAGCAGGGCAGAGGACACTGAAGCTTTCTTT.

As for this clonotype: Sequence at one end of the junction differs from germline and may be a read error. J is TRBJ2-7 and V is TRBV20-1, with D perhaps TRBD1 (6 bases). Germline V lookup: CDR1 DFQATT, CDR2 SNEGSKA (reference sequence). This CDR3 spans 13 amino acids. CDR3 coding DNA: TGCAGTGCTCCCGGGACAACAGTTTACGAGCAGCACTTC. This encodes CSAPGTTVYEQHF.

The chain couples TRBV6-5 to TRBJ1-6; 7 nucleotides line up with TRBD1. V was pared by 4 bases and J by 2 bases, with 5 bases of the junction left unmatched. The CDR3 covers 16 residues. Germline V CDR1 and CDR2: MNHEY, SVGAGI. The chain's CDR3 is CASSFYRGTYNSPLHF. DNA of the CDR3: TGTGCCAGCAGTTTTTACAGGGGAACCTATAATTCACCCCTCCACTTT.

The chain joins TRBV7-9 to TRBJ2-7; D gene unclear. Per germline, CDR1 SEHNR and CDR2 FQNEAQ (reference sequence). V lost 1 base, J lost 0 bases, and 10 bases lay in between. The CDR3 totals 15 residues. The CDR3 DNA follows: TGTGCCAGCAGCTTAGGGTACACCGACTCCTACGAGCAGTACTTC. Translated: CASSLGYTDSYEQYF.

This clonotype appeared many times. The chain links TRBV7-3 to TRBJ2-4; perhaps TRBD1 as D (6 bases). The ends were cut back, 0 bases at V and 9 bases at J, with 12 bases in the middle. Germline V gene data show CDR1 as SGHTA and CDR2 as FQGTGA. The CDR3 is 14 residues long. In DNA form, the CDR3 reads TGTGCCAGCAGCTTAACTGGGGGCTCCGGCATTCAGTACTTC. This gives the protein CASSLTGGSGIQYF.

The CDR3 sequence is CASSPAMGAYEQYF. CDR3 coding DNA: TGTGCCAGCAGCCCCGCGATGGGAGCCTACGAGCAGTACTTC. The chain couples TRBV7-9 to TRBJ2-7; D possibly corresponds to TRBD2 (5 bases). Trimming pared 5 bases from V and 2 bases from J, leaving 13 bases between. Germline-derived CDR1 and CDR2 are SEHNR and FQNEAQ (reference sequence). The CDR3 is made up of 14 amino acids.

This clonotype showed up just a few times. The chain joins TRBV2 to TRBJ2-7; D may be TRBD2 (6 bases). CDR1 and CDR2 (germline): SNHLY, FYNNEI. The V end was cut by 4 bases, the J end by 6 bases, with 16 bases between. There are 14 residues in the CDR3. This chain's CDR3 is CASSGEDYAREQYF. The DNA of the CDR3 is TGTGCCAGCAGTGGCGAGGACTATGCTCGCGAGCAGTACTTC.

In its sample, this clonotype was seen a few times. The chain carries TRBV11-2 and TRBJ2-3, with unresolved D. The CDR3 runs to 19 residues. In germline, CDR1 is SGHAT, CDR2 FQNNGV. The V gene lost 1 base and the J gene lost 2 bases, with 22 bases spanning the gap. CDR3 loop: CASSLGFSVNGPSTDTQYF. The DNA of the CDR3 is TGTGCCAGCAGCTTAGGTTTCTCGGTAAATGGACCTTCCACAGATACGCAGTATTTT.

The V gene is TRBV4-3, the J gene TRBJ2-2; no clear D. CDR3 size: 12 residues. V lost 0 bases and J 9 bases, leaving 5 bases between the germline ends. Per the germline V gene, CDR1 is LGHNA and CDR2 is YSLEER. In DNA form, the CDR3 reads TGCGCCAGCAGCCAAGATCTGCGGGAGCTGTTTTTT. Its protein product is CASSQDLRELFF.